This TCR beta chain was documented in a study of shared clonotypes between healthy human individuals (dated by TCRdb to 2020 to 2021). About the study as a whole: The cohort included a few men and a couple of women between 18 and 49 years of age. Different laboratories and diverse techniques were used to prepare libraries and sequence TCR repertoires, to increase sequencing depth and limit assay-specific biases. Leukapheresis yielded between about 0.94 and 10 billion PBMCs per donor. To estimate repertoire size and how much clonotypes are shared between individuals, the study performed deep sequencing of blood TCR repertoires from about 5 healthy adults. For each donor, CD4 naive and CD4 memory were each run on three plates, CD8 naive on two plates, and CD8 memory on one plate.

TCR CDR3 regions were amplified from genomic DNA by multiplex PCR using the deep immunoSEQ assay. Extracted genomic DNA from each cell subset was distributed evenly across all wells of several immunoSEQ 96-well plates, and each plate was treated as a replicate. For sorted subsets, each replicate PCR was loaded with roughly 200 ng genomic DNA, equivalent to approximately 27,000 T cell genomes. Purified libraries were quantified with a Qubit 3.0 fluorometer, sized on a Bioanalyzer 2100, and re-quantified with the KAPA Library Quantification kit. A separate single-read 150-cycle Illumina NextSeq 550 flow cell was used to sequence each immunoSEQ 96-well plate. The study's own analysis went as follows. The immunoSEQ output contained only junctional sequences without quality scores, so filtering could not match that applied to full-length reads. To assign V/J genes and CDR3, sequences were annotated using PyIR, a Python wrapper for IgBLAST v1.9, with IMGT germline references. Reads were filtered out if the reads had weak V/J assignments (E-value above 1e-6), no CDR3, stop codons, out-of-frame junctions, or ambiguous translated residues. V3J clonotypes were defined as sequences sharing an identical inferred V gene, J gene, and CDR3 amino acid sequence. The percentage overlap between two repertoires was calculated by dividing the number of shared unique clonotypes by the size of the smaller repertoire. RTK rarefaction, the Chao1 estimator, and Recon v2.1 estimates of unobserved clonotypes were used to assess repertoire richness. For all TCRbeta clonotypes obtained by the gDNA method from several donors, generation probabilities were computed with OLGA. TCRdb holds this immuneACCESS table with in-frame rearrangements only. Some clones are missing; in checked studies, unresolved V genes explain under half, and the rest has no known cause. Clonal size and the V and J genes are those of that table, whereas D and trimming came from the DNA. This sample lists millions of clones; just under 95% were detected once. Jointly, the top ten make up 0.85% to 1.2% of the sample.

Overall study results and their limits: Incomplete sequencing was indicated by rarefaction of sorted-subset datasets, despite the large sequencing depth. Sampling was restricted to blood, and TCR repertoires in tissues likely differ from the TCR repertoires found in blood. When a few donors were compared, the shared fraction of clonotypes was around 5% for naive CD4, around 3.6% for naive CD8, more than 2% for memory CD4, and approximately 0.4% for memory CD8. Pairwise subsampling led to the expectation that sequencing depth would affect the degree of clonotype sharing among donors. Compared with non-shared clonotypes, clonotypes shared by all four sorted-subset donors had higher generation probabilities. Estimated clonotype richness was generally larger for naive than for memory subsets. The small number of donors limited the genetic and exposure-history diversity represented.

For the CD8 naive samples, CD45RO-negative cells were positively selected for CCR7, yielding a CD45RA+CCR7+ population from which TemRA cells were excluded. Healthy HIV-negative adults with no recently reported acute infections or vaccinations were included as donors. Only Caucasian adults living in Nashville, Tennessee, USA were represented among the donors. Blood was collected by leukapheresis, and PBMCs were isolated by Ficoll-Histopaque density gradient centrifugation and then cryopreserved in liquid nitrogen vapor phase. Analytical flow cytometry was used to check the purity and quantity of each magnetically sorted T cell population. Genomic DNA was isolated from every sorted fraction and measured by UV absorbance on a Nanodrop 2000c. Regarding this clone: What antigen it recognizes has not been identified. Base qualities were left out, and no much larger clone turns up one base away.

This receptor was identified in a young man in good health. Sequenced input: naive CD8+ T cells sorted from blood. In light of the paper, this sample's cell subset or site label describes: CD45RA+CCR7+.

For the CDR3, the sequence is CASSLDQQGRFEGYTF. The DNA is as follows: TGTGCCAGCAGCTTGGACCAACAGGGGCGGTTCGAAGGCTACACCTTC. The V gene is TRBV7-9 and the J gene is TRBJ1-2; 7 bases in the middle match TRBD1. For this chain, trimming is 3 bases at the V end and 8 bases at the J end, and the number of junction bases without a gene match is 15. The CDR3, cysteine through phenylalanine, is 16 amino acids long. Of the read, only the CDR3 DNA is kept; its 48 bases are in frame from base 1. Per the germline V gene (reference sequence), SEHNR is the CDR1 and FQNEAQ is the CDR2.